The clone carrying this T cell receptor beta chain occurred a few times. The data originate from a study of identical twins. The germline CDR1 and CDR2 sequences are SNHLY and FYNNEI. The V gene end was trimmed by 4 bases and the J gene end by 9 bases; junction bases not matched to a gene: 5. The CDR3 runs 14 residues. Template switching, a step in the protocol, added a universal primer site, and cDNA carried unique molecular identifiers. TCRdb reprocessed the 5' RACE reads via MiXCR and lists one record per CDR3 protein. The table has approximately 150,000 distinct CDR3 sequences, under 4.5% seen once.

Sequenced input: memory T cells sorted from blood. The chain recombines TRBV2 with TRBJ2-1, with 11 bases identical to TRBD2. The sequence came from a man aged 18 to 29 in good health. CDR3 DNA: TGTGCCAGCAGTGTAGCGGGAGGGCCGAGTGAGCAGTTCTTC. This gives the protein CASSVAGGPSEQFF.